Listed below are T cell receptor beta chains from one sample, sequenced in a study of PD-L1 blockade in urothelial cancer. The data were produced by immunoSEQ multiplex PCR, yet TCRdb's version contains in-frame clones alone and is incomplete. Of more than 45,000 clones listed, around 80% are singletons. This specimen consisted of PBMCs, obtained around atezolizumab (anti-PD-L1) treatment. The receptor source for this set is a man between 65 and 85 years old with urothelial cancer. CDR3s include the opening cysteine and the closing phenylalanine or tryptophan. The order of the fields is J gene, D gene, V gene, clone size, CDR3 protein, CDR3 DNA. D genes are given only for firm matches. Rows give clone size only sometimes, using once, few, many, or a class for an expanded clone.

>TRBJ1-1|-|TRBV5-1|-
CASSPSTALNTEAFF
TGCGCCAGCAGCCCCTCGACAGCCTTGAACACTGAAGCTTTCTTT
>TRBJ2-3|-|TRBV20-1|few
CSRQGTDTQYF
TGCAGCCGTCAGGGCACAGATACGCAGTATTTT
>TRBJ2-1|TRBD2|TRBV11-2|-
CASSFTSAAFF
TGTGCCAGCAGCTTTACTAGCGCGGCCTTCTTC
>TRBJ2-2|-|TRBV25-1|-
CASSLEISGELFF
TGTGCCAGCAGTTTGGAGATCTCCGGGGAGCTGTTTTTT
>TRBJ1-4|-|TRBV5-6|-
CASSFKQTNEKLFF
TGTGCCAGCAGCTTTAAACAGACTAATGAAAAACTGTTTTTT
>TRBJ2-7|TRBD1|TRBV5-8|-
CASSRGQGDSYEQYF
TGTGCCAGCAGCCGCGGACAGGGGGACTCCTACGAGCAGTACTTC
>TRBJ2-1|-|TRBV7-9|-
CASSLVRGATYNEQFF
TGTGCCAGCAGCCTCGTGCGGGGAGCAACCTACAATGAGCAGTTCTTC
>TRBJ2-1|TRBD1|TRBV9|-
CASSVASTGVVLLTYNEQFF
TGTGCCAGCAGCGTAGCCTCCACAGGGGTAGTCCTACTTACCTACAATGAGCAGTTCTTC
>TRBJ2-1|TRBD1|TRBV6-4|-
CASSPLGQPFSSYNEQFF
TGTGCCAGCAGCCCCTTGGGACAGCCCTTTAGCTCCTACAATGAGCAGTTCTTC
>TRBJ2-3|-|TRBV21-1|once
CASSKAGPSDTQYF
TGTGCCAGCAGCAAGGCAGGGCCTTCAGATACGCAGTATTTT
>TRBJ2-7|TRBD2|TRBV6-5|-
CASSNGEGYYEQYF
TGTGCCAGCAGCAACGGGGAGGGTTACTACGAGCAGTACTTC
>TRBJ1-1|TRBD1|TRBV20-1|-
CSAPDREKAFF
TGCAGTGCTCCAGACAGGGAAAAAGCTTTCTTT
>TRBJ1-4|-|TRBV28|-
CASSITSTNEKLFF
TGTGCCAGCAGTATAACATCTACTAATGAAAAACTGTTTTTT
>TRBJ1-4|TRBD1|TRBV27|-
CASSLSSDRGREKLFF
TGTGCCAGCAGTTTATCATCGGATAGGGGGCGTGAAAAACTGTTTTTT
>TRBJ2-7|TRBD2|TRBV28|-
CASSLLVAGGYEQYF
TGTGCCAGCAGTTTGTTAGTAGCGGGAGGTTACGAGCAGTACTTC
>TRBJ1-2|TRBD1|TRBV29-1|-
CSVGPGQGHGYTF
TGCAGCGTTGGTCCCGGACAGGGCCATGGCTACACCTTC
>TRBJ2-1|-|TRBV28|-
CASSLLGADNEQFF
TGTGCCAGCAGTTTACTGGGGGCGGACAATGAGCAGTTCTTC
>TRBJ1-1|TRBD1|TRBV10-2|once
CASSGGTGGVGTTVNPEAFF
TGCGCCAGCAGTGGTGGGACAGGGGGCGTCGGGACTACGGTGAACCCTGAAGCTTTCTTT
>TRBJ2-5|TRBD2|TRBV5-1|-
CASSLAGEQETQYF
TGCGCCAGCAGCCTAGCGGGAGAGCAAGAGACCCAGTACTTC
>TRBJ1-5|-|TRBV5-1|-
CASSLVEGVSPQHF
TGCGCCAGCAGCTTGGTGGAGGGCGTCTCGCCCCAGCATTTT
>TRBJ1-2|-|TRBV9|-
CASSVGTADGYTF
TGTGCCAGCAGCGTAGGTACGGCGGATGGCTACACCTTC
>TRBJ2-7|TRBD2|TRBV19|-
CASSVGLAFVEQYF
TGTGCCAGTAGTGTGGGACTAGCTTTCGTCGAGCAGTACTTC
>TRBJ1-4|TRBD1|TRBV29-1|-
CSGRGTGGNEKLFF
TGCAGCGGGAGAGGGACAGGGGGGAATGAAAAACTGTTTTTT
>TRBJ2-3|-|TRBV18|-
CASSPLGVSTDTQYF
TGTGCCAGCTCACCACTCGGGGTTAGCACAGATACGCAGTATTTT
>TRBJ1-2|TRBD1|TRBV6-1|-
CASSPRRTGLYGYTF
TGTGCCAGCAGTCCTAGACGGACAGGGCTCTATGGCTACACCTTC
>TRBJ2-3|-|TRBV4-2|once
CASSLASGSTDTQYF
TGTGCCAGCAGCTTGGCGAGCGGGAGCACAGATACGCAGTATTTT
>TRBJ1-5|-|TRBV5-1|-
CASSSGEFNQPQHF
TGCGCCAGCAGCTCGGGGGAGTTCAATCAGCCCCAGCATTTT
>TRBJ1-1|-|TRBV6-5|-
CASSYSRGGSEAFF
TGTGCCAGCAGTTATTCACGCGGGGGATCCGAAGCTTTCTTT
>TRBJ1-2|TRBD1|TRBV28|once
CASSIRGHYGYTF
TGTGCCAGCAGTATCAGGGGGCACTATGGCTACACCTTC
>TRBJ2-3|TRBD2|TRBV2|-
CASRLATSTDTQYF
TGTGCCAGCAGACTAGCGACTAGCACAGATACGCAGTATTTT
>TRBJ2-1|-|TRBV19|few
CASSIASRQEQFF
TGTGCCAGTAGTATAGCCAGTCGTCAGGAGCAGTTCTTC
>TRBJ1-4|-|TRBV19|-
CASSIGDYDEKLFF
TGTGCCAGTAGTATAGGGGACTATGACGAAAAACTGTTTTTT
>TRBJ1-4|TRBD1|TRBV9|once
CASSPHRTGSNEKLFF
TGTGCCAGCAGCCCACACCGGACAGGATCTAATGAAAAACTGTTTTTT
>TRBJ2-1|-|TRBV7-9|few
CASSLSVGAGSSYNEQFF
TGTGCCAGCAGCTTATCGGTAGGAGCGGGTAGCTCCTACAATGAGCAGTTCTTC
>TRBJ2-5|-|TRBV7-8|-
CASNTYRTGVGETQYF
TGTGCCAGCAACACTTACCGAACCGGGGTAGGGGAGACCCAGTACTTC
>TRBJ1-2|TRBD1|TRBV7-9|-
CASSIRQGSLAYGYTF
TGTGCCAGCAGCATACGACAGGGAAGTCTCGCCTATGGCTACACCTTC
>TRBJ2-1|TRBD1|TRBV29-1|-
CSIPRGDSNNEQFF
TGCAGCATCCCCCGTGGGGACAGCAACAATGAGCAGTTCTTC
>TRBJ1-2|TRBD1|TRBV10-3|once
CAIRIGTGGQGYTF
TGTGCCATCAGGATCGGGACAGGGGGCCAAGGCTACACCTTC
>TRBJ2-2|-|TRBV5-5|-
CASSLSAYGELFF
TGTGCCAGCAGTCTTTCCGCGTACGGGGAGCTGTTTTTT
>TRBJ1-5|TRBD1|TRBV5-6|-
CASSQMDRASNQPQHF
TGTGCCAGCAGCCAAATGGACAGGGCCTCCAATCAGCCCCAGCATTTT
>TRBJ2-7|-|TRBV7-9|few
CASSSEEGEQYF
TGTGCCAGCAGTTCCGAGGAGGGAGAGCAGTACTTC
>TRBJ2-5|-|TRBV5-1|-
CASSRMGRETQYF
TGCGCCAGCAGCCGCATGGGCCGAGAGACCCAGTACTTC
>TRBJ2-1|TRBD2|TRBV5-1|once
CASRVASGGSSYNEQFF
TGCGCCAGCAGGGTGGCTAGCGGGGGGAGCTCCTACAATGAGCAGTTCTTC
>TRBJ2-1|TRBD2|TRBV5-4|-
CASSSTTSGINEQFF
TGTGCCAGCAGCTCGACGACTAGCGGGATCAATGAGCAGTTCTTC
>TRBJ1-2|-|TRBV5-1|-
CASSLEAAINYGYTF
TGCGCCAGCAGCTTGGAAGCCGCCATTAACTATGGCTACACCTTC
>TRBJ1-4|-|TRBV4-2|few
CASSQVPRGLKKLFF
TGTGCCAGCAGCCAAGTTCCCCGGGGGTTGAAAAAACTGTTTTTT
>TRBJ2-3|-|TRBV7-8|once
CASSLSRDTRTDTQYF
TGTGCCAGCAGCTTAAGTCGGGACACACGCACAGATACGCAGTATTTT
>TRBJ1-3|TRBD1|TRBV9|-
CASSGLNRGDSGNTIYF
TGTGCCAGCAGCGGATTAAACAGGGGCGACTCTGGAAACACCATATATTTT
>TRBJ1-2|-|TRBV14|-
CASSQDLAPRSYGYTF
TGTGCCAGCAGCCAAGATTTGGCACCCAGAAGCTATGGCTACACCTTC
>TRBJ2-3|TRBD2|TRBV5-5|-
CASSLTRTSGASGTQYF
TGTGCCAGCAGCTTGACCAGGACTAGCGGGGCCTCCGGTACGCAGTATTTT
>TRBJ2-5|-|TRBV2|-
CASSRDTQETQYF
TGTGCCAGCAGTAGGGACACCCAAGAGACCCAGTACTTC
>TRBJ2-3|TRBD1|TRBV5-1|-
CASSLNGDRGTDTQYF
TGCGCCAGCAGCTTGAATGGGGACAGGGGCACAGATACGCAGTATTTT
>TRBJ1-2|TRBD1|TRBV28|-
CASGTLRGLTNYGYTF
TGTGCCAGCGGGACGTTGAGGGGGCTGACTAACTATGGCTACACCTTC
>TRBJ1-5|TRBD1|TRBV28|-
CASSGYRGYGQPQHF
TGTGCCAGCAGTGGATACAGGGGGTATGGTCAGCCCCAGCATTTT
>TRBJ1-1|-|TRBV19|-
CASSIVFGGTEAFF
TGTGCCAGTAGTATAGTATTCGGGGGAACTGAAGCTTTCTTT
>TRBJ1-3|-|TRBV28|-
CASSLELQGSIYF
TGTGCCAGCAGTTTAGAGCTCCAGGGATCCATATATTTT
>TRBJ1-1|TRBD1|TRBV18|-
CASSPGQGRMNTEAFF
TGTGCCAGCTCTCCCGGACAGGGAAGGATGAACACTGAAGCTTTCTTT
>TRBJ2-7|TRBD1|TRBV7-9|-
CASSEGQGGSYEQYF
TGTGCCAGCAGCGAAGGACAGGGGGGCTCCTACGAGCAGTACTTC
>TRBJ2-3|TRBD2|TRBV2|few
CASSEISGRITDTQYF
TGTGCCAGCAGTGAAATAAGCGGGAGGATCACGGATACGCAGTATTTT
>TRBJ2-7|TRBD2|TRBV2|-
CASSASGSGEQYF
TGTGCCAGCAGTGCTAGCGGGAGCGGCGAGCAGTACTTC